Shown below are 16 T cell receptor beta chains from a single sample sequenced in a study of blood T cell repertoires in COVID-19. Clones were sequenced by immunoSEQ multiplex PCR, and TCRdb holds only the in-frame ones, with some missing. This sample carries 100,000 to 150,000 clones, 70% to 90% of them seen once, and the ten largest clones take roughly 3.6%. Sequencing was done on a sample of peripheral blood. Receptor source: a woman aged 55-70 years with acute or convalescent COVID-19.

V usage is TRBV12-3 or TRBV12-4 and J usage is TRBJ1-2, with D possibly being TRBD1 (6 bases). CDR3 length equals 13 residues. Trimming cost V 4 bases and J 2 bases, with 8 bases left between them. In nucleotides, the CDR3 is TGTGCCAGCAGTTCCCAGGGGAACTATGGCTACACCTTC. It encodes CASSSQGNYGYTF.

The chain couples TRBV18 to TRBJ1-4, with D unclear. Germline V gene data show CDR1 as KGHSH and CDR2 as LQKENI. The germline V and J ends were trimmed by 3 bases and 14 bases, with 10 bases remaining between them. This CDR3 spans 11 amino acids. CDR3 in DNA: TGTGCCAGCTCACCGGACTCGAGCCTGTTTTTT. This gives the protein CASSPDSSLFF.

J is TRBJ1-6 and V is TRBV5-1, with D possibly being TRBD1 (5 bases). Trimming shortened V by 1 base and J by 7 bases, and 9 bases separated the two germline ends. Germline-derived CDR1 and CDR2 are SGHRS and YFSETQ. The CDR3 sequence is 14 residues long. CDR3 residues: CASSLSRQNSPLHF. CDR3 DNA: TGCGCCAGCAGCTTGTCCCGACAGAATTCACCCCTCCACTTT.

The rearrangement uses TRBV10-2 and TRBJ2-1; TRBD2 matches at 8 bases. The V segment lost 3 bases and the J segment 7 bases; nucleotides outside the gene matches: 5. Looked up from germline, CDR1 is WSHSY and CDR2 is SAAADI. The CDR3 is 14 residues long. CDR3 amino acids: CASSDWGLVNEQFF. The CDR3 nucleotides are TGCGCCAGCAGTGATTGGGGACTAGTTAATGAGCAGTTCTTC.

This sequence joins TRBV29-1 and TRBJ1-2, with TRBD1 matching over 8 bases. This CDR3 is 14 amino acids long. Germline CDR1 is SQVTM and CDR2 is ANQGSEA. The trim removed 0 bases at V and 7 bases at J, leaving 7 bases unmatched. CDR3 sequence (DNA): TGCAGCGTTGAAGAGGGACAGGCACCTGGTGGCTACACCTTC. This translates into CSVEEGQAPGGYTF.

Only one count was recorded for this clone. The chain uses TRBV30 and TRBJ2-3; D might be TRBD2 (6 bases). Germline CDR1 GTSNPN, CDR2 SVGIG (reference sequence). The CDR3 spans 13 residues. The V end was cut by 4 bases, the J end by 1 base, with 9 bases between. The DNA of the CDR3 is TGTGCCTGGAACCCGGGAGGCACAGATACGCAGTATTTT. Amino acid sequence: CAWNPGGTDTQYF.

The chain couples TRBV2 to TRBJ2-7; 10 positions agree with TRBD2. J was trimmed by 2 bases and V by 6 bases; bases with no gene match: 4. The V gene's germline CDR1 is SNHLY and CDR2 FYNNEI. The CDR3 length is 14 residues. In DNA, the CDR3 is TGTGCCAGCAGCCTAGCGGGAGAAGCCTACGAGCAGTACTTC. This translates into CASSLAGEAYEQYF.

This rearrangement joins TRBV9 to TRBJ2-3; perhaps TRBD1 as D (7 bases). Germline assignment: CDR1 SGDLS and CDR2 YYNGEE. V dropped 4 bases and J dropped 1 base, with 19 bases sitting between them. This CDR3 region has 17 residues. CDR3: CASSLQGRGSGTDTQYF. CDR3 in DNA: TGTGCCAGCAGCTTACAGGGGCGGGGTAGCGGCACAGATACGCAGTATTTT.

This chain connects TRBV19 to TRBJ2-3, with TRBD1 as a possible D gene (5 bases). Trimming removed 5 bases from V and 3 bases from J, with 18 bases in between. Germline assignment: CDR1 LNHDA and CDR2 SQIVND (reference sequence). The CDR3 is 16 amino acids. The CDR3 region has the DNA TGTGCCAGTAGTTTCAGTAGGGGTGACTTAACAGATACGCAGTATTTT. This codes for CASSFSRGDLTDTQYF.

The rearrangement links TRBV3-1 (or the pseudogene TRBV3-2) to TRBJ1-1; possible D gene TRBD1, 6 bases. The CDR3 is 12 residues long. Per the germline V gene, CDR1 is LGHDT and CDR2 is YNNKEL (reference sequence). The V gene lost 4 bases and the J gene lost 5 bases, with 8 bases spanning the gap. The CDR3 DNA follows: TGTGCCAGCAGCCGTACAGGGACTGAAGCTTTCTTT. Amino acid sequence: CASSRTGTEAFF.

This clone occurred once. In DNA form, the CDR3 reads TGTGCCAGCAGTTTATTGGGCTTCTCTGGGGCCAACGTCCTGACTTTC. Translating gives CASSLLGFSGANVLTF. V gene TRBV27 combines with J gene TRBJ2-6; D not certain. This CDR3 is built from 16 residues. V lost 1 base and J lost 0, with 7 bases in between. Germline V gene sequence: CDR1 MNHEY, CDR2 SMNVEV (reference sequence). The full variable domain, its missing parts supplied by reference TRBV27 and TRBJ2-6, is EAQVTQNPRYLITVTGKKLTVTCSQNMNHEYMSWYRQDPGLGLRQIYYSMNVEVTDKGDVPEGYKVSRKEKRNFPLILESPSPNQTSLYFCASSLLGFSGANVLTFGAGSRLTVL.

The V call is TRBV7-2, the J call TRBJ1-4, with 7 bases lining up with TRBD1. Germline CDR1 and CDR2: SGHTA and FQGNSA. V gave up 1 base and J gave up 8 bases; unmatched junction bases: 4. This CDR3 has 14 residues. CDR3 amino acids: CASSLGLGGEKLFF. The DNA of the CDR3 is TGTGCCAGCAGCTTAGGGTTAGGGGGCGAAAAACTGTTTTTT.

The CDR3 DNA is TGTGCCAGCAGCGAACCCTGGACAGGGGAAGGAAATGAGCAGTTCTTC. Translated: CASSEPWTGEGNEQFF. This sequence joins TRBV28 and TRBJ2-1; 9 bases match TRBD1. V lost 6 bases and J lost 7; bases outside the gene matches: 13. The CDR3 is 16 residues long. From germline, CDR1 is MDHEN and CDR2 SYDVKM.

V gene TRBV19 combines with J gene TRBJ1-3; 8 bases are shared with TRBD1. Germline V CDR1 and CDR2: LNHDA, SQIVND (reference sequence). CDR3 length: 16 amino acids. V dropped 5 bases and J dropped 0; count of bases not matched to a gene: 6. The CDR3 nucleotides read TGTGCCAGTAGTCGGACAGGGACTTACTCTGGAAACACCATATATTTT. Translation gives CASSRTGTYSGNTIYF.

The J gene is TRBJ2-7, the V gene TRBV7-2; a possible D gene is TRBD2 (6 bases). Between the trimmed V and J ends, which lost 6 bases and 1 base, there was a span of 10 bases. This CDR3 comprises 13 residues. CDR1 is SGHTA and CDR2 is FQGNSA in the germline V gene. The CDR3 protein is CASRLSGSYEQYF. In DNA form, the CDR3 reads TGTGCCAGCAGACTTAGCGGTTCCTACGAGCAGTACTTC.

Here the CDR3 DNA reads TGTGCCAGCAGTCGACTAGCGGTAACCCCCAATGAGCAGTTCTTC. Translating it yields CASSRLAVTPNEQFF. This chain uses TRBV27 with TRBJ2-1; 9 nucleotides line up with TRBD2. The CDR3 contains 15 residues. CDR1 is MNHEY and CDR2 is SMNVEV in the germline V gene (reference sequence). J gave up 6 bases and V 5 bases, and 8 bases lay outside the gene matches.